The clone carrying this T cell receptor (beta chain) was found a few times. Antigen unknown. In the PCR, 60 Vbeta and 13 Jbeta primers were used. TCRdb's copy holds only in-frame clones and misses some; the assay was immunoSEQ multiplex PCR. The sample has a few hundred thousand clones, roughly four fifths seen once. This record belongs to a study of cytomegalovirus exposure and HLA in healthy donors. Whole-study context: An earlier analysis identified 120 million or so unique TCR beta sequences in some 180 million T cells.

CDR1 is SGHTA and CDR2 is FQGTGA in the germline V gene. V dropped 5 bases and J dropped 7; count of bases not matched to a gene: 15. This CDR3 spans 18 amino acids. Findings of the study overall: In a later analysis, DRB1 alleles had the most associated TCRs; HLA-C alleles the fewest.

The V call is TRBV7-3, the J call TRBJ2-2, with 11 positions matching TRBD2. Sequencing was done on a sample of PBMCs. The TCR sequence derives from a girl aged 2-10 years in good health and CMV-seronegative. The CDR3, as DNA: TGTGCCAGCAGCCCCCAACCGGCTAGCGGGAGGATCGGCGGGGAGCTGTTTTTT. Translation: CASSPQPASGRIGGELFF.